This record covers a single T cell receptor (beta chain). Its cognate antigen is unknown. Among all donors, each was a healthy Caucasian. A universal primer binding site was introduced by template switching. The final cDNA contained unique molecular identifiers. In TCRdb, the 5' RACE reads were re-called with MiXCR into one record per CDR3 protein. This table holds roughly 710,000 distinct CDR3 sequences, roughly 6.2% found once. The record originates from a study of identical twins. Study-wide points: Abundant cord blood beta clonotypes carried fewer insertions; memory repertoires showed none. Compared with unrelated sharing, twin-shared out-of-frame alpha sequences had more low-probability sequences.

The CDR3 contains 13 residues. Trimming at V came to 4 bases and at J to 4 bases, leaving 4 bases not matched to a gene. The sample taken for sequencing was naive T cells sorted from blood. This rearrangement joins TRBV12-3 or TRBV12-4 to TRBJ2-7, with 7 bases fitting TRBD1. The receptor was derived from a man younger than 30 in good health. CDR3 DNA: TGTGCCAGCAGTTCGGGACAGCAGTACGAGCAGTACGTC. Protein: CASSSGQQYEQYV.